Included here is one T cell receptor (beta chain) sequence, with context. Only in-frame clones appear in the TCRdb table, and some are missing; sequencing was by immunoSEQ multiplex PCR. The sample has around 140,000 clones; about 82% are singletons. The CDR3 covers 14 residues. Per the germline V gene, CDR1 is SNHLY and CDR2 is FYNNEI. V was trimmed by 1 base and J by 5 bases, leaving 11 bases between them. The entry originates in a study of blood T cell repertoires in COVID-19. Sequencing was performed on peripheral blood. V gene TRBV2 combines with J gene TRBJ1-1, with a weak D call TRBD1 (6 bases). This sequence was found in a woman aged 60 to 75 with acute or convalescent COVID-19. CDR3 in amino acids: CASSEDRQGTEAFF. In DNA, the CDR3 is TGTGCCAGCAGTGAAGACAGGCAGGGGACTGAAGCTTTCTTT.